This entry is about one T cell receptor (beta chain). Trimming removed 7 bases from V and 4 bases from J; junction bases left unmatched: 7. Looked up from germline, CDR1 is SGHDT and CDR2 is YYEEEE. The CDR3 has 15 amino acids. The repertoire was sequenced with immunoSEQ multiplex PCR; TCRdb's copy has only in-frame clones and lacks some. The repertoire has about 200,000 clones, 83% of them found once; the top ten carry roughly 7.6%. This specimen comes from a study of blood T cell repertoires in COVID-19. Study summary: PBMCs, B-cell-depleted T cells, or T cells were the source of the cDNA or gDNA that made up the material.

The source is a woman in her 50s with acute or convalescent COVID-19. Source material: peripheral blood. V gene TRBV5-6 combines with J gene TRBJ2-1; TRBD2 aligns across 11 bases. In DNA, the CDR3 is TGTGCCAGCGGCCCAACTAGCGGGAGTTACAATGAGCAGTTCTTC. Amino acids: CASGPTSGSYNEQFF.